What follows describes a single TCR beta chain. The data originate from a study of cytotoxic CD8 clonotypes in ibrutinib-treated CLL. Sequenced by immunoSEQ multiplex PCR; TCRdb stores in-frame clones only, minus some. The table lists about 160,000 clones, about 84% of them singletons. Unmatched junction bases numbered 5, after V lost 5 bases and J lost 5 bases. Germline CDR1 is SGHTA and CDR2 is FQGTGA. The CDR3 has 13 residues. This specimen was PBMCs, taken after 24 months of ibrutinib treatment. The chain is built from TRBV7-3 and TRBJ1-2; the match to TRBD1 covers 7 bases. This TCR derives from a human donor with chronic lymphocytic leukemia. In DNA form, the CDR3 reads TGTGCCAGCAGCGCGACAGGGAATTATGGCTACACCTTC. This codes for CASSATGNYGYTF.